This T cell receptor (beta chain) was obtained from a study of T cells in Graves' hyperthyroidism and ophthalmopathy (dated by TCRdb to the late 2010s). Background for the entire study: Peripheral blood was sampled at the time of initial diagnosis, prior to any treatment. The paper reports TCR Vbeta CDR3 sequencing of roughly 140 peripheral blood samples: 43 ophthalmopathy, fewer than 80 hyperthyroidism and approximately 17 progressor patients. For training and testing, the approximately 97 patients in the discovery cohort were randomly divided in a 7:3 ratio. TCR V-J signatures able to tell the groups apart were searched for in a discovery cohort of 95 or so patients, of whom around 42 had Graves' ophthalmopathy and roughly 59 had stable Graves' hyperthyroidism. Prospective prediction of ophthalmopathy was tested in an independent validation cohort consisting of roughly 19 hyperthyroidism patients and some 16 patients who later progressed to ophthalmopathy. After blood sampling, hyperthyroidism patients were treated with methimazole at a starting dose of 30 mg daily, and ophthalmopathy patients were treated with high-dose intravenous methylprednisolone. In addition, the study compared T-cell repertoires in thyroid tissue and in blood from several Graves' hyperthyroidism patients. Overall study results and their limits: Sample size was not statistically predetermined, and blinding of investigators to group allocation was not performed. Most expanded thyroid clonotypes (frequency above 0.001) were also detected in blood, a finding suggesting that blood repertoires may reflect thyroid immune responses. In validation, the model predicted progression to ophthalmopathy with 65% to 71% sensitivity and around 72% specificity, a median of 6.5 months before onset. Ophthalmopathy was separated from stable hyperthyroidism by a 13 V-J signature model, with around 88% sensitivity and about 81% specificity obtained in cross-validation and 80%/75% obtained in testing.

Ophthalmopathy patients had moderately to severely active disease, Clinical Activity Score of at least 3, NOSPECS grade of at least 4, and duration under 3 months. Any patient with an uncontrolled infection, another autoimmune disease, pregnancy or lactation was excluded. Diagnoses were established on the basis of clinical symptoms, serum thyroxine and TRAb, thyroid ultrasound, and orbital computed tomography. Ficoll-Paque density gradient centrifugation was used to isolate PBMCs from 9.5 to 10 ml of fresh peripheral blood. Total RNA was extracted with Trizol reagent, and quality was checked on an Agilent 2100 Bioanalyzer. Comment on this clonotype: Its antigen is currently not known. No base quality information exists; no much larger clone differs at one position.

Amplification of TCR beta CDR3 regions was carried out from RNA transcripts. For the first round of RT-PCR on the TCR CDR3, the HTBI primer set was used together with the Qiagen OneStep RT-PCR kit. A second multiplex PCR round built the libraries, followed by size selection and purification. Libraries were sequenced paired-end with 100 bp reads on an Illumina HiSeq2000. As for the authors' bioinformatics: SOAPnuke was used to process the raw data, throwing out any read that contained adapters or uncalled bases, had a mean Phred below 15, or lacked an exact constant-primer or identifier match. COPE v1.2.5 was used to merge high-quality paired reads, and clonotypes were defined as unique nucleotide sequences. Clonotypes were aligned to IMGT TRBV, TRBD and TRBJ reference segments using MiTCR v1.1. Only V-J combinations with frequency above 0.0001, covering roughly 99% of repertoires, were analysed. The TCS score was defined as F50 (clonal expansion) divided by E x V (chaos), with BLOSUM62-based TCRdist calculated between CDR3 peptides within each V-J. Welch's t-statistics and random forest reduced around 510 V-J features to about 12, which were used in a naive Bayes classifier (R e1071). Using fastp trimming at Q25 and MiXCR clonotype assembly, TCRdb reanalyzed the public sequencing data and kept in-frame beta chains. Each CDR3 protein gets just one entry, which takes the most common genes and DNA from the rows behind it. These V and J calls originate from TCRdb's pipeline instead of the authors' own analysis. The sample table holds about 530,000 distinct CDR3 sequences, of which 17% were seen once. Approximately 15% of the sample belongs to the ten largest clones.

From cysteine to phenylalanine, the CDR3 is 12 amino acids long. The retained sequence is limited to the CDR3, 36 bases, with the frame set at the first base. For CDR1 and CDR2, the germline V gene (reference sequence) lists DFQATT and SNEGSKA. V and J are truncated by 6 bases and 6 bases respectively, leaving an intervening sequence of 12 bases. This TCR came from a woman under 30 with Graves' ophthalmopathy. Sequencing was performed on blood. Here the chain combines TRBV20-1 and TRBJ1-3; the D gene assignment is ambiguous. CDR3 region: CSATTGENTIYF. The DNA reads TGCAGTGCAACTACCGGGGAAAACACCATATATTTT.